The clone carrying this T cell receptor (beta chain) was counted at least ten times. Its antigen is unidentified. The authors made TCR beta libraries by quantitative 5'-RACE with molecular barcodes. From the 5' RACE reads, TCRdb called clonotypes with MiXCR, one entry per CDR3 protein. The table includes 200,000 to 250,000 distinct CDR3 sequences, about 11% detected once. V shed 5 bases and J shed 1 base, with 15 bases lying between them. Germline V gene data show CDR1 as SGHTA and CDR2 as FQGNSA. The CDR3 is 15 residues long. This record comes from a study of CD8 T cells in ankylosing spondylitis. Study results and caveats: Disease-linked clones were reportedly significantly enriched in matched ankylosing spondylitis synovial fluid. Among TCR beta sequences, a motif of 7 to 9 highly homologous variants appeared characteristic of ankylosing spondylitis blood. Researchers report that disease-linked clones proved CD8+ and relatively rare in peripheral blood.

The receptor was derived from a male donor with ankylosing spondylitis or in good health (not recorded which). V gene TRBV7-2 combines with J gene TRBJ2-7, with D unresolved. Sequencing used blood, either unsorted or a sorted T cell fraction (not recorded which). In DNA, the CDR3 is TGTGCCAGCAGCCTTATAATTGGGGATTCCTACGAGCAGTACTTC. Translated, it gives CASSLIIGDSYEQYF.